What follows is one TCR beta chain and its context. TCRdb re-called the RT-PCR reads with MiXCR, one entry per CDR3 protein. The table has roughly 940,000 distinct CDR3 sequences, roughly 18% seen once. The sample belongs to a study of patients and donors after allogeneic stem cell transplantation. This CDR3 is 13 amino acids long. V was cut by 2 bases and J by 1 base, with 8 bases left in between. Germline lookup yields CDR1 DFQATT and CDR2 SNEGSKA (reference sequence). The rearrangement links TRBV20-1 to TRBJ1-1; D gene unclear. The receptor was isolated from a human donor who was either an allogeneic HSCT recipient or a stem cell or donor lymphocyte infusion donor (not recorded which). It is not recorded whose cells these are; they may come from a transplant donor. The source material was blood, either unsorted or a sorted T cell fraction (not recorded which). The CDR3 protein is CSARFGRNTEAFF. The CDR3 bases are TGCAGTGCTAGATTTGGGCGGAACACTGAAGCTTTCTTT.